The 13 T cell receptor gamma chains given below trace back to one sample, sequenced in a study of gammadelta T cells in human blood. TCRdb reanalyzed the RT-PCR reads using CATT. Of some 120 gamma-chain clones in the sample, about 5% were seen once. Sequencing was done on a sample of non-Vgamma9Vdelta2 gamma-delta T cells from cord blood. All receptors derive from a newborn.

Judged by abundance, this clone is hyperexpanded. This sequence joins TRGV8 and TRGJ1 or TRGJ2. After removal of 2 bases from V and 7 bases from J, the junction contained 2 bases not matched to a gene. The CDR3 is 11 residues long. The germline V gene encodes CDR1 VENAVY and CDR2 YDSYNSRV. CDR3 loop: CATWDTYKKLF. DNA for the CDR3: TGTGCCACCTGGGATACGTATAAGAAACTCTTT.

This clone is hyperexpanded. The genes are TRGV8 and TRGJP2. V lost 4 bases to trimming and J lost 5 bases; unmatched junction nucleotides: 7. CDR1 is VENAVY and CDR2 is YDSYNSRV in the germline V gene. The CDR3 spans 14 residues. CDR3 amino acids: CATWEICSDWIKTF. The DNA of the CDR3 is TGTGCCACCTGGGAAATTTGCAGTGATTGGATCAAGACGTTT.

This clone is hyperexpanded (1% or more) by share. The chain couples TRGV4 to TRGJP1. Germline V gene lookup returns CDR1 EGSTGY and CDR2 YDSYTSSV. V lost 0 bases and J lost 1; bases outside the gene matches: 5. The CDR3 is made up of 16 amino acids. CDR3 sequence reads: CATWDGPSTTGWFKIF. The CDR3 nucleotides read TGTGCCACCTGGGATGGGCCGAGTACCACTGGTTGGTTCAAGATATTT.

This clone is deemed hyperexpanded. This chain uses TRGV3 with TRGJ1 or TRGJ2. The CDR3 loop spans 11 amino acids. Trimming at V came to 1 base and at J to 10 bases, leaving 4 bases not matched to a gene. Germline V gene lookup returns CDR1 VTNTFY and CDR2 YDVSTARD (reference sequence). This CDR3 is CATWDSGKKLF. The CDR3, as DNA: TGTGCCACCTGGGACAGCGGGAAGAAACTCTTT.

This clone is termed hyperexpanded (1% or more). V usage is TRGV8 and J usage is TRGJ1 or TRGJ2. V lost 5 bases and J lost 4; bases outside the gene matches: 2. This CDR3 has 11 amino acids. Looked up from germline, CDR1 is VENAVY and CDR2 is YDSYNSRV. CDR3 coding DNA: TGTGCCACCTGGGCCTATTATAAGAAACTCTTT. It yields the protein CATWAYYKKLF.

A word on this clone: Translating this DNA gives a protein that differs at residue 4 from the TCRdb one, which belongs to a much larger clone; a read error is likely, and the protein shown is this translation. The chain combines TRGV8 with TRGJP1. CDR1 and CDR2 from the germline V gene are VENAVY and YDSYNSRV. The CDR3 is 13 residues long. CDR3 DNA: TGTGCCACCCGGGATACCACTGGTTGGTTCAAGATATTT. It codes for CATRDTTGWFKIF.

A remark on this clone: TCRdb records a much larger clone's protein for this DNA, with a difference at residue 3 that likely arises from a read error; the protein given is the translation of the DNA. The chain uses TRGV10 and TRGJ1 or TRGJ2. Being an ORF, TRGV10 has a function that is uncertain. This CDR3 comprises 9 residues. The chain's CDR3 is CATWDKKLF. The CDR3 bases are TGTGCTACGTGGGATAAGAAACTCTTT.

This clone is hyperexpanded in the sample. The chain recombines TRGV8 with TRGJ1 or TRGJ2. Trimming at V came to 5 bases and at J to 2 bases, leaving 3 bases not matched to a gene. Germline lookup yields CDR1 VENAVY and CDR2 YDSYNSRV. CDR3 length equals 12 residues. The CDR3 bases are TGTGCCACCTGGGGTTATTATTATAAGAAACTCTTT. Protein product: CATWGYYYKKLF.

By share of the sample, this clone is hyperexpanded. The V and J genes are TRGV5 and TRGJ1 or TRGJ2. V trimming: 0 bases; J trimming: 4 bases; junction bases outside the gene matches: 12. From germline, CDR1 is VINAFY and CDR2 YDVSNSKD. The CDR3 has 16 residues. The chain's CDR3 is CATWDRPPHLYYKKLF. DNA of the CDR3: TGTGCCACCTGGGACAGGCCCCCTCATCTCTATTATAAGAAACTCTTT.

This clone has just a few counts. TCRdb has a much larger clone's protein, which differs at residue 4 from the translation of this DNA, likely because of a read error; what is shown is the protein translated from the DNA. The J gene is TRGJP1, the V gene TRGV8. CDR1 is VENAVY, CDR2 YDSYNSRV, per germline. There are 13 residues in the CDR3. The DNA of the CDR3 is TGTGCCACCTTGGATACCACTGGTTGGTTCAAGATATTT. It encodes CATLDTTGWFKIF.

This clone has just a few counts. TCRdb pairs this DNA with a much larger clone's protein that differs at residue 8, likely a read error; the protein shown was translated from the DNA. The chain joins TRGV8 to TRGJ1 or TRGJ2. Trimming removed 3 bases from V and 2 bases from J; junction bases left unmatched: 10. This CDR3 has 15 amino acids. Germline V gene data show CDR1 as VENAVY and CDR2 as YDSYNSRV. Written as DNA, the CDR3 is TGTGCCACCTGGGATCCAAATTCCCATTATTATAAGAAACTCTTT. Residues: CATWDPNSHYYKKLF.

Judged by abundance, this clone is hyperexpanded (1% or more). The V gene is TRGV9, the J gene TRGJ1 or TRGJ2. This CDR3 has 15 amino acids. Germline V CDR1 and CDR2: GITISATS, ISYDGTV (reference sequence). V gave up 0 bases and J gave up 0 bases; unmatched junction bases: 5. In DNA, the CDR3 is TGTGCCTTGTGGGAGGTGTCGTCGAATTATTATAAGAAACTCTTT. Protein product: CALWEVSSNYYKKLF.

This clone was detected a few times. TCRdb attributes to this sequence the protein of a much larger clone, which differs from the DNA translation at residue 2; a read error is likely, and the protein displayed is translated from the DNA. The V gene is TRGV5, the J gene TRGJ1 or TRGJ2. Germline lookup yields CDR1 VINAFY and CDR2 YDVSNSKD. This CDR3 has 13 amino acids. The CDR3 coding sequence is TGTACCACCTGGGACAGGCGCCCATATAAGAAACTCTTT. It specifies CTTWDRRPYKKLF.